The 32 T cell receptor beta chains reported below all come from one sample, sequenced in a study of blood T cell repertoires in COVID-19. TCRdb's copy holds only in-frame clones and misses some; the assay was immunoSEQ multiplex PCR. The table lists some 80,000 clones, 80% to 85% of them singletons. The specimen was peripheral blood. These receptors came from a man aged 45-60 years with acute or convalescent COVID-19.

The chain employs TRBV28 and TRBJ2-7, with a possible D match to TRBD2 (6 bases). Germline V CDR1 and CDR2: MDHEN, SYDVKM. Trimming left V 6 bases short and J 3 bases short, with 15 bases between. CDR3 size: 14 residues. CDR3 in amino acids: CASRPGSPYYEQYF. The CDR3 nucleotides are TGTGCCAGCAGACCCGGGAGCCCTTACTACGAGCAGTACTTC.

As concerns this clone: The same CDR3 can be traced to other DNA sequences in this sample. The chain employs TRBV3-1 (or the pseudogene TRBV3-2) and TRBJ1-6, with 7 bases matching TRBD1. The CDR3 spans 14 residues. Unmatched junction bases numbered 3, after V lost 3 bases and J lost 7 bases. Looked up from germline, CDR1 is LGHDT and CDR2 is YNNKEL (reference sequence). The CDR3 region has the DNA TGTGCCAGCAGCCACGGGACAGAGAATTCACCCCTCCACTTT. As protein: CASSHGTENSPLHF.

The V gene is TRBV18, the J gene TRBJ2-3; 8 bases map to TRBD2. Germline lookup yields CDR1 KGHSH and CDR2 LQKENI. The J segment lost 6 bases and the V segment lost 6 bases, leaving 8 bases of the junction unmatched. The CDR3 sequence is 14 residues long. The chain's CDR3 is CASSPSGGADTQYF. CDR3 in DNA: TGTGCCAGCTCCCCAAGCGGGGGTGCTGATACGCAGTATTTT. The full variable domain, rest sourced from reference TRBV18 and TRBJ2-3, is NAGVMQNPRHLVRRRGQEARLRCSPMKGHSHVYWYRQLPEEGLKFMVYLQKENIIDESGMPKERFSAEFPKEGPSILRIQQVVRGDSAAYFCASSPSGGADTQYFGPGTRLTVL.

The V and J genes are TRBV4-1 and TRBJ1-4; D remains ambiguous. The V end was cut by 4 bases, the J end by 0 bases, with 12 bases between. Germline assignment: CDR1 MGHRA and CDR2 YSYEKL. The CDR3 is made up of 16 amino acids. The CDR3 spells CASSLRPDSTNEKLFF. CDR3 coding DNA: TGCGCCAGCAGCCTCAGACCAGACTCAACTAATGAAAAACTGTTTTTT.

The V call is TRBV18, the J call TRBJ1-5; 9 bases are a match to TRBD1. Looked up from germline, CDR1 is KGHSH and CDR2 is LQKENI. V shed 1 base and J 5 bases; nucleotides not matched to a gene: 3. CDR3 length: 15 residues. CDR3 nucleotides: TGTGCCAGCTCACCACTGGGACAGGGTCATCAGCCCCAGCATTTT. It specifies CASSPLGQGHQPQHF. The full variable domain, in which reference TRBV18 and TRBJ1-5 provide the parts outside the CDR3, is NAGVMQNPRHLVRRRGQEARLRCSPMKGHSHVYWYRQLPEEGLKFMVYLQKENIIDESGMPKERFSAEFPKEGPSILRIQQVVRGDSAAYFCASSPLGQGHQPQHFGDGTRLSIL.

This chain joins TRBV20-1 and TRBJ1-2; 7 bases match TRBD1. The CDR3 spans 12 residues. The germline CDR1 and CDR2 sequences are DFQATT and SNEGSKA (reference sequence). J gave up 4 bases and V 3 bases, and 2 bases lay outside the gene matches. CDR3 amino acids: CSASSGGYGYTF. DNA of the CDR3: TGCAGTGCTAGTTCAGGGGGCTATGGCTACACCTTC.

This clone has a single count. The J gene is TRBJ1-6, the V gene TRBV19; 9 nucleotides align to TRBD1. The CDR3 covers 16 residues. The germline V gene encodes CDR1 LNHDA and CDR2 SQIVND (reference sequence). The V segment lost 5 bases and the J segment 9 bases; nucleotides outside the gene matches: 11. The DNA of the CDR3 is TGTGCCAGTAGTCCGCGGACAGGGGAGGGTACTTCACCCCTCCACTTT. It is translated as CASSPRTGEGTSPLHF.

The chain recombines TRBV4-3 with TRBJ2-5, with 9 bases aligning to TRBD1. The CDR3 totals 15 residues. Germline values: CDR1 LGHNA, CDR2 YSLEER. With V trimmed by 1 base and J by 5 bases, 5 bases remained unmatched. This CDR3 reads CASSQGDRARETQYF. The CDR3 coding sequence is TGCGCCAGCAGCCAAGGGGACAGGGCCAGGGAGACCCAGTACTTC.

The V gene is TRBV4-1, the J gene TRBJ2-3, with 11 bases identical to TRBD2. CDR3 length: 18 residues. Per germline, CDR1 MGHRA and CDR2 YSYEKL. The J segment lost 4 bases and the V segment lost 4 bases, leaving 13 bases of the junction unmatched. CDR3 sequence (DNA): TGCGCCAGCAGCCCCAAACCCGACCTAGCGGGGGGTGCAGATACGCAGTATTTT. Residues: CASSPKPDLAGGADTQYF.

The rearrangement joins TRBV24-1 to TRBJ1-2; 8 bases are a match to TRBD1. CDR1 and CDR2 from the germline V gene are KGHDR and SFDVKD. V lost 5 bases and J lost 1; bases outside the gene matches: 8. This CDR3 is built from 16 residues. The CDR3 DNA reads as TGTGCCACCAGTGGTTACCCGGGACAGGATAACTATGGCTACACCTTC. This sequence encodes CATSGYPGQDNYGYTF.

The chain links TRBV7-8 to TRBJ1-1, with D hard to call. V shed 1 base and J shed 1 base, with 13 bases lying between them. The CDR3 spans 16 residues. Per germline, CDR1 SGHVS and CDR2 FQNEAQ. CDR3 coding DNA: TGTGCCAGCAGCTTAGGTGCGAGCTTTTCGAACACTGAAGCTTTCTTT. Its protein product is CASSLGASFSNTEAFF.

This clone was recorded a few times. The chain has TRBV5-1 and TRBJ1-6, with 7 bases lining up with TRBD1. Germline CDR1 reads SGHRS; CDR2 reads YFSETQ. V gave up 3 bases and J gave up 5 bases; unmatched junction bases: 8. The CDR3 spans 16 residues. CDR3 in amino acids: CASSSGQSTNNSPLHF. CDR3 bases: TGCGCCAGCAGCTCGGGACAGTCGACAAATAATTCACCCCTCCACTTT. Variable domain in full (rest from reference TRBV5-1 and TRBJ1-6): KAGVTQTPRYLIKTRGQQVTLSCSPISGHRSVSWYQQTPGQGLQFLFEYFSETQRNKGNFPGRFSGRQFSNSRSEMNVSTLELGDSALYLCASSSGQSTNNSPLHFGNGTRLTVT.

There are a few counts of this clone. V and J are TRBV30 and TRBJ1-2; possible D gene TRBD1, 5 bases. This CDR3 is 13 amino acids long. Trimming took off 0 bases at V and 4 bases at J, with 9 bases between the two ends. Germline CDR1 reads GTSNPN; CDR2 reads SVGIG (reference sequence). CDR3: CAWSVKGFYGYTF. CDR3 nucleotide sequence: TGTGCCTGGAGTGTTAAGGGGTTCTATGGCTACACCTTC.

V and J are TRBV29-1 and TRBJ2-1, with D possibly TRBD2 on 6 matching bases. The CDR3 contains 15 residues. From germline, CDR1 is SQVTM and CDR2 ANQGSEA. Trimming removed 0 bases from V and 1 base from J, with 10 bases in between. CDR3 sequence (DNA): TGCAGCGTTGAAGAAACGGGAGCTTCCTACAATGAGCAGTTCTTC. Protein product: CSVEETGASYNEQFF.

The rearrangement links TRBV24-1 to TRBJ2-3; D is ambiguous. The V gene lost 10 bases and the J gene lost 3 bases, with 13 bases spanning the gap. Looked up from germline, CDR1 is KGHDR and CDR2 is SFDVKD. The CDR3 runs to 13 residues. CDR3: CATETHGTDTQYF. The CDR3 DNA reads as TGTGCCACGGAAACTCACGGGACAGATACGCAGTATTTT.

V gene TRBV12-3 or TRBV12-4 combines with J gene TRBJ2-5; the match to TRBD1 covers 8 bases. The junction had 1 base not matched to a gene; V was cut back by 6 bases and J by 4 bases. The CDR3 covers 12 residues. CDR3 sequence: CASRQGGETQYF. For the CDR3, the DNA is TGTGCCAGCAGACAGGGGGGAGAGACCCAGTACTTC.

This chain connects TRBV11-2 to TRBJ2-5; D is unresolved. V was pared by 3 bases and J by 2 bases, with 7 bases between. The CDR3 is made up of 13 amino acids. The V gene's germline CDR1 is SGHAT and CDR2 FQNNGV. For the CDR3, the DNA is TGTGCCAGCAGCTTCAGCGAGCAAGAGACCCAGTACTTC. Encoded protein: CASSFSEQETQYF.

The chain has TRBV27 and TRBJ1-1; 8 bases are shared with TRBD1. V gave up 0 bases and J gave up 1 base; unmatched junction bases: 1. Looked up from germline, CDR1 is MNHEY and CDR2 is SMNVEV (reference sequence). The CDR3 sequence is 15 residues long. CDR3 sequence (DNA): TGTGCCAGCAGTTTATCTGGGACAGGGAACACTGAAGCTTTCTTT. Translation: CASSLSGTGNTEAFF.

This chain uses TRBV18 with TRBJ2-7; 8 positions match TRBD1. There are 14 residues in the CDR3. CDR1 is KGHSH, CDR2 LQKENI, per germline. V dropped 3 bases and J dropped 2; count of bases not matched to a gene: 3. CDR3 region: CASSPDRAPYEQYF. The CDR3 DNA is TGTGCCAGCTCACCGGACAGGGCGCCCTACGAGCAGTACTTC. The variable domain in full, completed from reference TRBV18 and TRBJ2-7, reads NAGVMQNPRHLVRRRGQEARLRCSPMKGHSHVYWYRQLPEEGLKFMVYLQKENIIDESGMPKERFSAEFPKEGPSILRIQQVVRGDSAAYFCASSPDRAPYEQYFGPGTRLTVT.

This chain joins TRBV19 and TRBJ2-1, with D perhaps matching TRBD2 (5 bases). The germline V gene encodes CDR1 LNHDA and CDR2 SQIVND (reference sequence). The V end lost 6 bases, the J end lost 3 bases, and 21 bases lay between the germline ends. The CDR3 has 17 amino acids. CDR3 nucleotides: TGTGCCAGTAGCCCACAGCTCGCGGGCGACTACTACAATGAGCAGTTCTTC. This translates into CASSPQLAGDYYNEQFF.

This clone was counted between two and nine times. The CDR3 sequence: CAWRAPQGIGEKLFF. In DNA, the CDR3 is TGTGCCTGGAGAGCCCCTCAGGGAATAGGTGAAAAACTGTTTTTT. This sequence joins TRBV30 and TRBJ1-4; D perhaps matches TRBD1 (5 bases). The CDR3 contains 15 residues. The ends were cut back, 3 bases at V and 7 bases at J, with 18 bases in the middle. The V gene's germline CDR1 is GTSNPN and CDR2 SVGIG (reference sequence).

The chain uses TRBV9 and TRBJ2-7; weak D call: TRBD1 (7 bases). CDR1 SGDLS and CDR2 YYNGEE come from the germline V gene. The CDR3 runs 16 residues. Deletions cut 0 bases from V and 0 bases from J, with 13 bases between. The CDR3 loop reads CASSVGGTVGSYEQYF. DNA for the CDR3: TGTGCCAGCAGCGTAGGCGGGACAGTCGGCTCCTACGAGCAGTACTTC.

The J gene is TRBJ2-7, the V gene TRBV29-1; 7 nucleotides match TRBD1. CDR3 length: 13 residues. CDR1 SQVTM and CDR2 ANQGSEA come from the germline V gene. With 7 bases clipped from V and 5 bases from J, the junction kept 11 bases outside the gene matches. DNA of the CDR3: TGCAGCGCCAGGGACGCAGGGGGTCACGAGCAGTACTTC. It is translated as CSARDAGGHEQYF.

V and J are TRBV14 and TRBJ1-6, with TRBD1 matching over 11 bases. Germline V gene lookup returns CDR1 SGHDN and CDR2 FVKESK. This CDR3 contains 16 residues. V was pared by 2 bases and J by 7 bases, with 4 bases of the junction left unmatched. The chain's CDR3 is CASSQIGQGANSPLHF. CDR3 DNA sequence: TGTGCCAGCAGCCAAATCGGACAGGGGGCAAATTCACCCCTCCACTTT.

Here the CDR3 reads CASSLQGFHEQYF. CDR3 coding DNA: TGTGCCAGCAGTTTACAGGGATTCCACGAGCAGTACTTC. The chain combines TRBV27 with TRBJ2-7, with D maybe TRBD1 (5 bases). Germline CDR1 is MNHEY and CDR2 is SMNVEV (reference sequence). Trimming pared 2 bases from V and 5 bases from J, leaving 10 bases between. The CDR3 extends over 13 amino acids.

The chain joins TRBV6-5 to TRBJ1-5; the D gene is possibly TRBD1 (5 bases). The CDR3 runs 14 residues. Trimming stripped 2 bases from V and 6 bases from J, with 11 bases between. Per the germline V gene, CDR1 is MNHEY and CDR2 is SVGAGI. The CDR3 DNA is TGTGCCAGCAGTTACGGGCAGGGCGTTCAGCCCCAGCATTTT. It translates to CASSYGQGVQPQHF.

The chain is built from TRBV7-9 and TRBJ2-2, with TRBD1 identical over 10 bases. CDR3 length equals 17 residues. The ends lost 5 bases at V and 4 bases at J; junction bases unmatched: 10. From germline, CDR1 is SEHNR and CDR2 FQNEAQ (reference sequence). CDR3 residues: CASSTPAGQGFTGELFF. For the CDR3, the DNA is TGTGCCAGCAGCACGCCAGCGGGACAGGGGTTCACCGGGGAGCTGTTTTTT.

This clone has only one observation. The genes are TRBV7-9 and TRBJ2-5; 9 positions match TRBD1. This CDR3 has 15 residues. V lost 7 bases, J lost 2 bases, and 8 bases stayed unmatched. Per germline, CDR1 SEHNR and CDR2 FQNEAQ (reference sequence). DNA of the CDR3: TGTGCCAGCACCAAGGCGGGACAGGGTCAAGAGACCCAGTACTTC. It translates to CASTKAGQGQETQYF.

The chain recombines TRBV19 with TRBJ2-7; possibly TRBD2 for D (6 bases). Between the trimmed V and J ends, which lost 3 bases and 3 bases, there was a span of 9 bases. This CDR3 region has 13 residues. Germline V gene data show CDR1 as LNHDA and CDR2 as SQIVND (reference sequence). CDR3 region: CASSMSGFYEQYF. CDR3 DNA: TGTGCCAGTAGTATGAGCGGGTTCTACGAGCAGTACTTC.

V and J are TRBV7-2 and TRBJ2-1, with 9 bases matching TRBD2. There are 15 residues in the CDR3. Germline lookup yields CDR1 SGHTA and CDR2 FQGNSA. The junction had 7 bases not matched to a gene; V was cut back by 1 base and J by 9 bases. Here the CDR3 reads CASSLDASGIAEQFF. In DNA form, the CDR3 reads TGTGCCAGCAGCTTAGACGCTAGCGGGATCGCTGAGCAGTTCTTC. The full variable domain, with the rest looked up from reference TRBV7-2 and TRBJ2-1, is GAGVSQSPSNKVTEKGKDVELRCDPISGHTALYWYRQSLGQGLEFLIYFQGNSAPDKSGLPSDRFSAERTGGSVSTLTIQRTQQEDSAVYLCASSLDASGIAEQFFGPGTRLTVL.

This chain uses TRBV6-1 with TRBJ2-2, with D tentatively TRBD1 (6 bases). Between the trimmed V and J ends, which lost 1 base and 5 bases, there was a span of 8 bases. The length of the CDR3 is 14 residues. Germline V lookup: CDR1 MNHNS, CDR2 SASEGT. CDR3 amino acids: CASSEGGRTGELFF. For the CDR3, the DNA is TGTGCCAGCAGTGAAGGGGGGCGGACCGGGGAGCTGTTTTTT.

The chain carries TRBV5-1 and TRBJ2-2; 13 bases fit TRBD2. The V segment lost 4 bases and the J segment 5 bases; nucleotides outside the gene matches: 5. There are 16 residues in the CDR3. CDR1 SGHRS and CDR2 YFSETQ come from the germline V gene. The CDR3 DNA sequence: TGCGCCAGCAGCATACTAGCGGGAGGGCCAACCGGGGAGCTGTTTTTT. Its protein product is CASSILAGGPTGELFF.